The 13 T cell receptor beta chains presented below share a single source sample, sequenced in a study of blood T cells in healthy people across ages. Together with a sample-barcoded 5' primer, a J-beta primer mix was included in a second PCR lasting roughly 6 to 12 cycles. TCRdb recomputed calls from the 5' RACE reads with MiXCR, one row per CDR3 protein. Of more than 600,000 distinct CDR3 sequences listed, approximately 25% are singletons. This same sample was also taken into another study, of T cells of mothers and their children.

What was sequenced was blood. These receptors originate from a boy between 10 and 17 years old in good health.

J is TRBJ2-1 and V is TRBV20-1, with 9 bases fitting TRBD2. The CDR3 extends over 15 amino acids. The germline V gene encodes CDR1 DFQATT and CDR2 SNEGSKA (reference sequence). J was trimmed by 4 bases and V by 6 bases; bases with no gene match: 10. The CDR3: CSADYASGNYNEQFF. DNA for the CDR3: TGCAGTGCGGACTATGCTAGCGGGAATTACAATGAGCAGTTCTTC.

The V call is TRBV29-1, the J call TRBJ2-7; D is unclear. Germline V gene sequence: CDR1 SQVTM, CDR2 ANQGSEA. Trimming stripped 4 bases from V and 3 bases from J, with 7 bases between. This CDR3 is 11 amino acids long. For the CDR3, the DNA is TGCAGCGTTGTTATCGACTACGAGCAGTACTTC. Residues: CSVVIDYEQYF.

This clonotype was seen more than once but under ten times. The chain joins TRBV5-1 to TRBJ2-7; possible D gene TRBD1, 5 bases. Germline V CDR1 and CDR2: SGHRS, YFSETQ. The V and J ends lost 0 bases and 0 bases respectively, with 10 bases between them. There are 15 residues in the CDR3. The CDR3: CASSLGQQVSYEQYF. The CDR3 DNA reads as TGCGCCAGCAGCTTGGGACAGCAAGTCTCCTACGAGCAGTACTTC.

The chain couples TRBV25-1 to TRBJ1-2; 11 bases agree with TRBD1. The V and J ends lost 0 bases and 6 bases, in that order; junction bases with no gene match: 12. This CDR3 has 18 amino acids. The germline CDR1 and CDR2 sequences are MGHDK and SYGVNS. CDR3: CASSEYFEDRGLKDGYTF. CDR3 DNA: TGTGCCAGCAGTGAATACTTTGAGGACAGGGGGCTCAAAGATGGCTACACCTTC.

The V gene is TRBV5-1, the J gene TRBJ1-1; TRBD1 is a possible D gene (6 bases). The CDR3 length is 14 residues. Trimming cost V 4 bases and J 2 bases, with 12 bases left between them. CDR1 is SGHRS, CDR2 YFSETQ, per germline. The CDR3 DNA is TGCGCCAGCAGCACCGGACAGACTAACACTGAAGCTTTCTTT. Its translation is CASSTGQTNTEAFF.

This chain uses TRBV6-5 with TRBJ2-2; unclear D gene. Trimming left V 0 bases short and J 2 bases short, with 13 bases between. The CDR3 is 17 amino acids. Germline CDR1 reads MNHEY; CDR2 reads SVGAGI. CDR3 sequence (DNA): TGTGCCAGCAGTTACTCGAGGCGGCAGACTAACACCGGGGAGCTGTTTTTT. It encodes CASSYSRRQTNTGELFF.

The chain recombines TRBV7-9 with TRBJ1-5; D is possibly TRBD1 (6 bases). Looked up from germline, CDR1 is SEHNR and CDR2 is FQNEAQ (reference sequence). The CDR3 loop spans 15 amino acids. The germline V and J ends were trimmed by 2 bases and 3 bases, with 11 bases remaining between them. CDR3 residues: CASSLSGAINQPQHF. The CDR3 region has the DNA TGTGCCAGCAGCTTATCGGGGGCTATCAATCAGCCCCAGCATTTT.

This chain joins TRBV12-3 or TRBV12-4 and TRBJ2-7; 7 bases align to TRBD2. The junction had 5 bases not matched to a gene; V was cut back by 6 bases and J by 0 bases. The CDR3 totals 14 residues. This CDR3 is CASRTGGTSYEQYF. CDR3 in DNA: TGTGCCAGCAGGACCGGGGGGACCTCCTACGAGCAGTACTTC.

This clonotype was seen more than once but under ten times. This chain joins TRBV7-9 and TRBJ2-5; 7 nucleotides match TRBD2. The DNA end is a closer match to TRBJ2-7, so the J assignment may be wrong. The length of the CDR3 is 15 residues. Germline CDR1 reads SEHNR; CDR2 reads FQNEAQ (reference sequence). Written as DNA, the CDR3 is TGTGCCAGCAGCTCTACTCAGGGAGGGCCTTACGAGCAGTACTTC. It encodes CASSSTQGGPYEQYF.

The sample holds a few counts of this clonotype. J is TRBJ2-4 and V is TRBV5-1, with D perhaps given as TRBD1 or TRBD2 (5 bases each). Deletions cut 2 bases from V and 0 bases from J, with 12 bases between. This CDR3 spans 16 amino acids. The germline gives CDR1 SGHRS, CDR2 YFSETQ. The CDR3 loop is CASSFWDPLAKNIQYF. CDR3 sequence (DNA): TGCGCCAGCAGCTTTTGGGACCCTCTAGCCAAAAACATTCAGTACTTC.

This clonotype was recorded a few times. The chain combines TRBV3-1 with TRBJ2-7, with TRBD2 as a possible D gene (6 bases). The CDR3 length is 16 residues. CDR1 and CDR2 (germline): LGHDT, YNNKEL (reference sequence). Trimming took off 4 bases at V and 3 bases at J, with 19 bases between the two ends. DNA of the CDR3: TGTGCCAGCAGCCCCCGTATGGGGGGAATGGACTACGAGCAGTACTTC. This translates into CASSPRMGGMDYEQYF.

The CDR3 region has the DNA TGTGCCAGCAGCTCCTCAGGGGTTACGAACACTGAAGCTTTCTTT. Translating it yields CASSSSGVTNTEAFF. The gene calls are TRBV7-8 and TRBJ1-1; TRBD1 is a possible D gene (6 bases). V gave up 4 bases and J gave up 1 base, with 13 bases separating them. This CDR3 is built from 15 residues. Germline lookup yields CDR1 SGHVS and CDR2 FQNEAQ.

This clonotype was detected a few times. The rearrangement links TRBV15 to TRBJ2-1; maybe TRBD2 (7 bases). The V gene's germline CDR1 is LNHNV and CDR2 YYDKDF (reference sequence). The CDR3 is 12 amino acids. V was trimmed by 3 bases and J by 11 bases, leaving 11 bases between them. The CDR3 protein is CATSSEGGKQFF. CDR3 DNA: TGTGCCACCAGCAGCGAGGGGGGGAAGCAGTTCTTC.